This TCR beta chain was retrieved from a study of T-cell memory formation after mild COVID-19. This clonotype was detected only a few times. Its antigen is unidentified. Study results and caveats: Contracting CD4+ clones lay largely in CM and EM, with CD8+ ones residing in EMRA.

TCRdb re-called the 5' RACE reads through MiXCR, storing one row per CDR3 protein. The table includes around 110,000 distinct CDR3 sequences, around an eighth detected once. The sequence was collected from an adult woman who had mild COVID-19 (a few samples of this study predate the infection). Cell type and time point are not known. The sequencing input was PBMCs or a T cell subset sorted from them (not recorded which).

This CDR3 reads CSVEDHQGTEQFF. The CDR3 bases are TGCAGCGTTGAAGACCACCAGGGCACTGAGCAGTTCTTC. This chain connects TRBV29-1 to TRBJ2-1, with a tentative D call TRBD1 (5 bases). Germline V gives CDR1 SQVTM, CDR2 ANQGSEA. Trimming removed 0 bases at V and 9 bases at J, with 12 bases between. This CDR3 is built from 13 residues.